Below are 19 T cell receptor beta chains sequenced from a single sample in a study of T cells in Graves' hyperthyroidism and ophthalmopathy. It was RNA transcripts that yielded the amplified TCR beta CDR3 regions. A first-round RT-PCR of the TCR CDR3 used the HTBI primer set. One entry per CDR3 protein, called by TCRdb with MiXCR from the multiplex PCR reads. The sample consists of 80,000 to 100,000 distinct CDR3 sequences, around 40% of them appearing once. Material: peripheral blood or thyroid tissue (not recorded which). The receptor set was obtained from a woman under 40 with Graves' hyperthyroidism.

This clonotype was counted ten times or more. J is TRBJ1-4 and V is TRBV7-2, with D possibly matching TRBD1 (5 bases). The V end was cut by 3 bases, the J end by 10 bases, with 15 bases between. The CDR3 sequence is 14 residues long. Germline CDR1 is SGHTA and CDR2 is FQGNSA. DNA for the CDR3: TGTGCCAGCAGCTTTGCGGGGGACCGAGGAAAACTGTTTTTT. Residues: CASSFAGDRGKLFF.

This clonotype appeared a few times. This rearrangement joins TRBV7-9 to TRBJ2-7; TRBD2 aligns across 12 bases. Trimming cost V 4 bases and J 5 bases; bases outside gene matches: 18. The CDR3 is 19 residues long. CDR1 is SEHNR and CDR2 is FQNEAQ in the germline V gene (reference sequence). CDR3 protein: CASSYPSLAGGPEWHEQYF. The CDR3 region has the DNA TGTGCCAGCAGCTACCCTTCCCTAGCGGGAGGGCCCGAATGGCACGAGCAGTACTTC.

This clonotype was recorded many times. The V and J genes are TRBV28 and TRBJ2-5; a possible D gene is TRBD2 (6 bases). Germline V lookup: CDR1 MDHEN, CDR2 SYDVKM. The CDR3 length is 13 residues. Trimming took off 6 bases at V and 2 bases at J, with 10 bases between the two ends. As DNA, the CDR3 is TGTGCCAGCAGGGCCGGGAGTCAAGAGACCCAGTACTTC. It is translated as CASRAGSQETQYF. Full variable domain (outside the CDR3, taken from reference TRBV28 and TRBJ2-5): DVKVTQSSRYLVKRTGEKVFLECVQDMDHENMFWYRQDPGLGLRLIYFSYDVKMKEKGDIPEGYSVSREKKERFSLILESASTNQTSMYLCASRAGSQETQYFGPGTRLLVL.

This clonotype was recorded many times. This chain uses TRBV13 with TRBJ1-1; D gene ambiguous. There are 13 residues in the CDR3. Germline CDR1 PRHDT, CDR2 FYEKMQ (reference sequence). The germline V and J ends were trimmed by 6 bases and 2 bases, with 10 bases remaining between them. The CDR3 sequence is CASRPGSNTEAFF. The CDR3 region has the DNA TGTGCCAGCAGACCGGGGAGTAACACTGAAGCTTTCTTT.

In its sample, this clonotype was seen many times. The J gene is TRBJ2-5, the V gene TRBV18, with a possible D match to TRBD2 (7 bases). Germline loops: CDR1 KGHSH, CDR2 LQKENI. The CDR3 sequence is 14 residues long. Trimming pared 3 bases from V and 5 bases from J, leaving 13 bases between. The CDR3 region is CASSPGGQAETQYF. Here the CDR3 DNA reads TGTGCCAGCTCACCGGGGGGGCAAGCGGAGACCCAGTACTTC.

V is TRBV7-2 and J is TRBJ2-2; no reliable D call. This CDR3 is built from 12 residues. Germline-derived CDR1 and CDR2 are SGHTA and FQGNSA. Between the trimmed V and J ends, which lost 0 bases and 12 bases, there was a span of 8 bases. The CDR3 DNA is TGTGCCAGCAGCTTAGCGGGCACGAAGCTGTTTTTT. It encodes CASSLAGTKLFF. The full variable domain, rest sourced from reference TRBV7-2 and TRBJ2-2, is GAGVSQSPSNKVTEKGKDVELRCDPISGHTALYWYRQSLGQGLEFLIYFQGNSAPDKSGLPSDRFSAERTGGSVSTLTIQRTQQEDSAVYLCASSLAGTKLFFGEGSRLTVL.

Note on this clonotype: Its ends do not fully match the called genes, so a read error is possible. This rearrangement joins TRBV6-5 to TRBJ1-1; no firm D call. Germline loops: CDR1 MNHEY, CDR2 SVGAGI. CDR3 length: 13 amino acids. Here the CDR3 reads CASSYDQSTEASF. The CDR3 bases are TGTGCCAGCAGTTACGATCAGTCAACTGAAGCTTCCTTT.

Ten or more counts support this clonotype. A much larger clone is a single base away; this may be a read error. This sequence joins TRBV20-1 and TRBJ1-4; D uncertain. V lost 7 bases, J lost 10 bases, and 25 bases lay in between. The CDR3 consists of 15 residues. Germline values: CDR1 DFQATT, CDR2 SNEGSKA (reference sequence). The CDR3 bases are TGCAGTGTTCGACCGACAAGAGTGGGTTCTGGAAAACTGTTTTTT. It specifies CSVRPTRVGSGKLFF.

This chain connects TRBV7-3 to TRBJ1-1; possibly TRBD1 for D (5 bases). The CDR3 spans 13 residues. CDR1 SGHTA and CDR2 FQGTGA come from the germline V gene. V lost 5 bases to trimming and J lost 5 bases, with 12 bases between them. The CDR3 DNA reads TGTGCCAGCAGCCACGGCGGGGGAACTGAAGCTTTCTTT. This translates into CASSHGGGTEAFF.

This clonotype was counted ten times or more. J is TRBJ1-6 and V is TRBV7-9, with 7 bases that match TRBD1. This CDR3 comprises 14 residues. Losses at the gene ends were 5 bases for V and 5 bases for J; bases not matched to a gene: 3. Per germline, CDR1 SEHNR and CDR2 FQNEAQ (reference sequence). The CDR3 loop reads CASSPDRNNSPLHF. In DNA form, the CDR3 reads TGTGCCAGCAGCCCGGACAGGAATAATTCACCCCTCCACTTT.

This clonotype was seen ten or more times. The rearrangement links TRBV2 to TRBJ2-2; D is unclear. Germline V gene lookup returns CDR1 SNHLY and CDR2 FYNNEI. V gave up 10 bases and J gave up 5 bases, with 14 bases separating them. This CDR3 has 13 residues. CDR3 region: CAISFQSTGELFF. As DNA, the CDR3 is TGTGCCATCAGCTTCCAGAGTACCGGGGAGCTGTTTTTT.

Many counts were recorded for this clonotype. The rearrangement links TRBV7-2 to TRBJ1-4; TRBD1 aligns across 8 bases. Germline loops: CDR1 SGHTA, CDR2 FQGNSA. The CDR3 is 15 residues long. V shed 5 bases, J shed 8 bases, and the junction held 10 bases outside the gene matches. This chain's CDR3 is CASSPNGQGNEKLFF. CDR3 nucleotides: TGTGCCAGCAGCCCGAACGGACAGGGTAACGAAAAACTGTTTTTT.

V gene TRBV9 combines with J gene TRBJ2-3; TRBD1 or TRBD2 may be the D gene (5 bases each). Trimming took off 1 base at V and 6 bases at J, with 18 bases between the two ends. The length of the CDR3 is 16 residues. Germline assignment: CDR1 SGDLS and CDR2 YYNGEE. The CDR3 sequence is CASSVPGAGIEDTQYF. The CDR3 coding sequence is TGTGCCAGCAGCGTACCCGGGGCAGGGATTGAGGATACGCAGTATTTT.

This clonotype was found many times. The V gene is TRBV20-1, the J gene TRBJ2-7; TRBD2 aligns across 16 bases. This CDR3 spans 15 amino acids. Germline lookup yields CDR1 DFQATT and CDR2 SNEGSKA (reference sequence). The ends lost 4 bases at V and 7 bases at J; junction bases unmatched: 7. The CDR3 nucleotides read TGCAGTGCTATTGGGACTAGCGGGAGGGCCGGGGAGCAGTACTTC. Translating it yields CSAIGTSGRAGEQYF.

Turning to this clonotype: Since no conserved phenylalanine or tryptophan closes the CDR3, a read error is the likely cause. The chain employs TRBV20-1 and TRBJ2-7; 7 nucleotides align to TRBD2. Germline CDR1 is DFQATT and CDR2 is SNEGSKA (reference sequence). The V gene end was trimmed by 5 bases and the J gene end by 0 bases; junction bases not matched to a gene: 16. This CDR3 contains 17 residues. CDR3 bases: TGCAGTGCTCTCTCTCTGGCTAGCGGAGGGACCTCCTACGAGCAGTACTCC. Its protein product is CSALSLASGGTSYEQYS.

Notes on this clonotype: One end of the junction fails to match germline, which may point to a read error. The CDR3 region has the DNA TGCGCCAGCAGCTTGGGGACTAGCGGGACCCAGTACTTC. As protein: CASSLGTSGTQYF. The gene calls are TRBV5-5 and TRBJ2-5, with 11 bases that match TRBD2. CDR1 and CDR2 from the germline V gene are SGHKS and YYEKEE (reference sequence). The CDR3 is 13 amino acids.

This clonotype occurred many times. This sequence joins TRBV6-5 and TRBJ2-7, with 8 bases aligning to TRBD2. V lost 6 bases to trimming and J lost 6 bases; unmatched junction nucleotides: 7. Per the germline V gene, CDR1 is MNHEY and CDR2 is SVGAGI. This CDR3 has 13 residues. CDR3 sequence (DNA): TGTGCCAGCAGCAAACTCGGGGGGGTCGAGCAGTACTTC. As protein: CASSKLGGVEQYF.

On this clonotype itself: At one boundary the junction diverges from the germline segment, which might be a read error. This chain uses TRBV2 with TRBJ2-2, with 11 bases that match TRBD2. CDR3 length: 19 residues. Germline loops: CDR1 SNHLY, CDR2 FYNNEI. Here the CDR3 reads CAGSFLGASGRFWTGELFF. Written as DNA, the CDR3 is TGTGCCGGCAGCTTCCTGGGAGCTAGCGGGAGGTTTTGGACCGGGGAGCTGTTTTTT.

In this sample, this clonotype turned up once. The CDR3 does not end in the conserved phenylalanine or tryptophan, so this is likely a read error. The chain uses TRBV7-9 and TRBJ2-5, with TRBD1 matching over 10 bases. This CDR3 spans 17 amino acids. V dropped 1 base and J dropped 2; count of bases not matched to a gene: 7. Germline values: CDR1 SEHNR, CDR2 FQNEAQ (reference sequence). CDR3 sequence reads: CASSLGTGGLPQETQYL. CDR3 coding DNA: TGTGCCAGCAGCTTAGGGACAGGGGGACTACCACAAGAGACCCAGTACCTC.